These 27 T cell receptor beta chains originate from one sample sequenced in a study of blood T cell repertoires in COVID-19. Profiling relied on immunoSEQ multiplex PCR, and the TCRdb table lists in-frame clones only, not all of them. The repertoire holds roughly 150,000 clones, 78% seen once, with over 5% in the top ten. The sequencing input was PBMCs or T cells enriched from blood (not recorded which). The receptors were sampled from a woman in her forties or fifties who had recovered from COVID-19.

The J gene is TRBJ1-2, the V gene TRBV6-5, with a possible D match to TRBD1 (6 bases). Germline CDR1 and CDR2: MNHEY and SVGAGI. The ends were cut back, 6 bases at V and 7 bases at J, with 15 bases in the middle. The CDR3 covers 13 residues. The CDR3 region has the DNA TGTGCCAGCAGAACACTACAGGGTACTGGCTACACCTTC. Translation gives CASRTLQGTGYTF.

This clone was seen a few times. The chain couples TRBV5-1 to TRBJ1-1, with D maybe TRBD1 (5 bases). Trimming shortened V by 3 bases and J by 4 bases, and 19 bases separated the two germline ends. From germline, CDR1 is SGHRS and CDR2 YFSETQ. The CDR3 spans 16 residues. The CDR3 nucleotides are TGCGCCAGCAGCTGGGTAGACAGTGGCATAGGCACTGAAGCTTTCTTT. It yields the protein CASSWVDSGIGTEAFF.

CDR3 nucleotides: TGCGCCAGCAGGGGAATACAGGGAACCATGAACACTGAAGCTTTCTTT. Its translation: CASRGIQGTMNTEAFF. The V gene is TRBV5-1, the J gene TRBJ1-1; D possibly corresponds to TRBD1 (6 bases). The CDR3 length is 16 residues. Germline CDR1 is SGHRS and CDR2 is YFSETQ. The V end lost 5 bases, the J end lost 0 bases, and 17 bases lay between the germline ends.

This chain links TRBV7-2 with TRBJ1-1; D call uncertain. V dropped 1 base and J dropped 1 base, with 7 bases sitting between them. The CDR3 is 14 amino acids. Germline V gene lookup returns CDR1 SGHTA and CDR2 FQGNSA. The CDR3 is CASSLGQQNTEAFF. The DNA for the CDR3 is TGTGCCAGCAGCTTAGGCCAACAGAACACTGAAGCTTTCTTT.

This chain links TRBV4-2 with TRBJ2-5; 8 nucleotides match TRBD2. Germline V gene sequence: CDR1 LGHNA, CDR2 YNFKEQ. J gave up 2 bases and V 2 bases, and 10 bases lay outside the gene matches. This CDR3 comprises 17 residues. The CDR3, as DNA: TGTGCCAGCAGCCAATCGGAAGCGGGGGCCCAACAAGAGACCCAGTACTTC. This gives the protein CASSQSEAGAQQETQYF.

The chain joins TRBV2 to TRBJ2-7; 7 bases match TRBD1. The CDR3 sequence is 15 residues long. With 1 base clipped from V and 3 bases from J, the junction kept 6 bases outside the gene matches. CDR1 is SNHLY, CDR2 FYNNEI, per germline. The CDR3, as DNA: TGTGCCAGCAGTGAAGGGCAGGGGGTGGACTACGAGCAGTACTTC. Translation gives CASSEGQGVDYEQYF.

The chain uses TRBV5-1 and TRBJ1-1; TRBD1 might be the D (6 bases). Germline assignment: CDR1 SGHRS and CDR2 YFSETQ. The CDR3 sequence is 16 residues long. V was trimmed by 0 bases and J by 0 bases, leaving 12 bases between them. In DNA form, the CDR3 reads TGCGCCAGCAGCTTGGTTGCAGGGGCCATGAACACTGAAGCTTTCTTT. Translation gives CASSLVAGAMNTEAFF.

CDR3 loop: CASSLRPGGNQPQHF. In nucleotides, the CDR3 is TGTGCCAGCAGCTTAAGGCCCGGGGGCAATCAGCCCCAGCATTTT. The chain carries TRBV7-8 and TRBJ1-5; no definite D call. The CDR3 totals 15 residues. With 2 bases removed from V and 2 bases from J, the gap between germline ends came to 10 bases. Germline assignment: CDR1 SGHVS and CDR2 FQNEAQ.

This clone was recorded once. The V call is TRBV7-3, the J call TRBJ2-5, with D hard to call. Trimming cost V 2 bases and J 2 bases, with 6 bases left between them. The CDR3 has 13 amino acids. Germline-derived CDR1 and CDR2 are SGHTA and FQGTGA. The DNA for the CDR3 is TGTGCCAGCAGCTTAGTCAGTCAAGAGACCCAGTACTTC. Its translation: CASSLVSQETQYF.

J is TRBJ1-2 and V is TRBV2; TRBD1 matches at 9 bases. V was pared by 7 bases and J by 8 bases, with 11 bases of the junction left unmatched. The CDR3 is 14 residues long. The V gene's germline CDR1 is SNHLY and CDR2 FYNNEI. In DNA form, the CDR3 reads TGTGCCAGCACCTACAGGACAGGGGTACAAGGCTACACCTTC. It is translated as CASTYRTGVQGYTF.

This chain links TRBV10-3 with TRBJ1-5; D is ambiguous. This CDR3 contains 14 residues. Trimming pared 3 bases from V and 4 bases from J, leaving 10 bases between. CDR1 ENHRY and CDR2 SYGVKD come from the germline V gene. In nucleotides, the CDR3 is TGTGCCATCAGTGAAAGTGAGAGGAATCAGCCCCAGCATTTT. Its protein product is CAISESERNQPQHF.

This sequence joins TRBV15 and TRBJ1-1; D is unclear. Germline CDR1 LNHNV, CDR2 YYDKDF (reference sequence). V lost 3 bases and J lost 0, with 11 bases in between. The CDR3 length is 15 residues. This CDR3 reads CATSRGEALNTEAFF. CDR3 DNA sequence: TGTGCCACCAGCAGGGGTGAGGCGTTGAACACTGAAGCTTTCTTT.

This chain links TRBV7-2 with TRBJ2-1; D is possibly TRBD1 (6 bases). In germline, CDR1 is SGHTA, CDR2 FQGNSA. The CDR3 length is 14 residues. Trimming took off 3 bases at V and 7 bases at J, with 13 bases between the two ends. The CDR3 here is CASSFGGLGNEQFF. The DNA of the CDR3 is TGTGCCAGCAGCTTTGGGGGCTTGGGGAATGAGCAGTTCTTC. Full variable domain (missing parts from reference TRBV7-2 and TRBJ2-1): GAGVSQSPSNKVTEKGKDVELRCDPISGHTALYWYRQSLGQGLEFLIYFQGNSAPDKSGLPSDRFSAERTGGSVSTLTIQRTQQEDSAVYLCASSFGGLGNEQFFGPGTRLTVL.

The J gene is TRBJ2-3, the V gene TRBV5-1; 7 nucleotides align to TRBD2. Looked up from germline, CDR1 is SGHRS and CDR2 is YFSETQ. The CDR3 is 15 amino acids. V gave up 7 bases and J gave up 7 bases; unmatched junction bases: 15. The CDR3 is CASGPSGGGANTQYF. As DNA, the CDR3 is TGCGCCAGCGGACCGTCGGGCGGGGGAGCAAATACGCAGTATTTT.

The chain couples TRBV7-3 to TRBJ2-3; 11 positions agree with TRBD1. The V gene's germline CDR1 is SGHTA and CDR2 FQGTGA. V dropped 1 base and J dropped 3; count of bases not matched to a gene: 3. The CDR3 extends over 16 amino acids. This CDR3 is CASSLMGQGGTDTQYF. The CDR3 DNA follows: TGTGCCAGCAGCTTAATGGGACAGGGGGGGACAGATACGCAGTATTTT.

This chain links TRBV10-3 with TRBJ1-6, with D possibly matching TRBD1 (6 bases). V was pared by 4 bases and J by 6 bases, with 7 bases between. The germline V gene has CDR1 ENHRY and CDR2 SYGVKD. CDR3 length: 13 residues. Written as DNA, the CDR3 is TGTGCCATCAGTGGACAGGTTAATTCACCCCTCCACTTT. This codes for CAISGQVNSPLHF.

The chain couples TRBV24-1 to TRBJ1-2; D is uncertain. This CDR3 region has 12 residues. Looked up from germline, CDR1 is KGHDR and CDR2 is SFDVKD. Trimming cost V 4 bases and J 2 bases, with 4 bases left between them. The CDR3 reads CATSEQNYGYTF. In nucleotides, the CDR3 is TGTGCCACCAGTGAACAGAACTATGGCTACACCTTC.

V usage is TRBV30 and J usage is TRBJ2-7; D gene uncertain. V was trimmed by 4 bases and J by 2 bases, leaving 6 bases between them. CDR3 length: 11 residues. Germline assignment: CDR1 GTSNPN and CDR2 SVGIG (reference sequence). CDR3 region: CAWKSAYEQYF. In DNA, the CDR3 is TGTGCCTGGAAGTCGGCCTACGAGCAGTACTTC.

The CDR3 protein is CASSVTQGRQTPLHF. The CDR3, as DNA: TGTGCCAGCAGCGTAACCCAGGGGCGCCAAACACCCCTCCACTTT. The chain recombines TRBV9 with TRBJ1-6, with D possibly being TRBD1 (6 bases). The ends were cut back, 1 base at V and 11 bases at J, with 16 bases in the middle. The germline CDR1 and CDR2 sequences are SGDLS and YYNGEE. CDR3 length: 15 residues.

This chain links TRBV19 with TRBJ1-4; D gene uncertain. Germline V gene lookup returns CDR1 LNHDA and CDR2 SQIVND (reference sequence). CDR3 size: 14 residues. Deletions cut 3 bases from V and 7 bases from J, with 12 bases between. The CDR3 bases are TGTGCCAGTAGTATGGGCAGTTCAGCTGAAAAACTGTTTTTT. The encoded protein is CASSMGSSAEKLFF.

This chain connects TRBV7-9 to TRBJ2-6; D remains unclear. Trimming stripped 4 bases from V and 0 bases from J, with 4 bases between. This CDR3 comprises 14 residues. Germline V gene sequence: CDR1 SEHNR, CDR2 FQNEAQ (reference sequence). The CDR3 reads CASSYLSGANVLTF. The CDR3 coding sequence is TGTGCCAGCAGCTATCTCTCTGGGGCCAACGTCCTGACTTTC. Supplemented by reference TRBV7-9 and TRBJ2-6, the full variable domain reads DTGVSQNPRHKITKRGQNVTFRCDPISEHNRLYWYRQTLGQGPEFLTYFQNEAQLEKSRLLSDRFSAERPKGSFSTLEIQRTEQGDSAMYLCASSYLSGANVLTFGAGSRLTVL.

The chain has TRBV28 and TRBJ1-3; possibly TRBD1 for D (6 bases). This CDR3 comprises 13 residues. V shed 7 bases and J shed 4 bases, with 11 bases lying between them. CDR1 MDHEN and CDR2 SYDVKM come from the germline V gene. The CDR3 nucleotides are TGTGCCAGCATCTCACAGGGCGGAAACACCATATATTTT. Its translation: CASISQGGNTIYF.

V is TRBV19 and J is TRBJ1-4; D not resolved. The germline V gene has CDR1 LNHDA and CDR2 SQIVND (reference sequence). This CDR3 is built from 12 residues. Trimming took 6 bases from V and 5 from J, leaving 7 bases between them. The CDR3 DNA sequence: TGTGCCAGTAGGAGAGGAAATGAAAAACTGTTTTTT. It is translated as CASRRGNEKLFF. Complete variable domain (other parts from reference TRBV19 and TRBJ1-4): DGGITQSPKYLFRKEGQNVTLSCEQNLNHDAMYWYRQDPGQGLRLIYYSQIVNDFQKGDIAEGYSVSREKKESFPLTVTSAQKNPTAFYLCASRRGNEKLFFGSGTQLSVL.

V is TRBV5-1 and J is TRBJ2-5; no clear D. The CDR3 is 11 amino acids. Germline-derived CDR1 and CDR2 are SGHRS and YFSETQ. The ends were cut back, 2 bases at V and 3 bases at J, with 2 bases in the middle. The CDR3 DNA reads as TGCGCCAGCAGCTTCGAAGAGACCCAGTACTTC. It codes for CASSFEETQYF.

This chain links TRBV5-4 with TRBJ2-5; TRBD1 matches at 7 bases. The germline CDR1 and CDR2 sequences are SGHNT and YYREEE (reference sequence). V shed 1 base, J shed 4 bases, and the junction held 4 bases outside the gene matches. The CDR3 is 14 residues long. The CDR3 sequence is CASSLKGAGETQYF. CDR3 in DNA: TGTGCCAGCAGCTTGAAGGGGGCGGGAGAGACCCAGTACTTC. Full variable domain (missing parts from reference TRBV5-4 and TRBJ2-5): ETGVTQSPTHLIKTRGQQVTLRCSSQSGHNTVSWYQQALGQGPQFIFQYYREEENGRGNFPPRFSGLQFPNYSSELNVNALELDDSALYLCASSLKGAGETQYFGPGTRLLVL.

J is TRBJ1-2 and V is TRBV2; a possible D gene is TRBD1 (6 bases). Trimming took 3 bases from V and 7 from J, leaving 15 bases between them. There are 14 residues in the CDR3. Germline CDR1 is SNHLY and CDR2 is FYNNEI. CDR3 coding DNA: TGTGCCAGCAGTGACCCCAGACAGGAGGCTGGCTACACCTTC. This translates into CASSDPRQEAGYTF.

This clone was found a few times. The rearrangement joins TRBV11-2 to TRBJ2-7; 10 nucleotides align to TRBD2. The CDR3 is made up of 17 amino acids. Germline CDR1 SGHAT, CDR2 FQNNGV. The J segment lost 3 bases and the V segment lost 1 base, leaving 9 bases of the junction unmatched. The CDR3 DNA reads TGTGCCAGCAGCTTAGGAGTAGCGGGGGGCACTAGCTACGAGCAGTACGTC. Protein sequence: CASSLGVAGGTSYEQYV.